Below, 28 T cell receptor beta chains from the same sample are listed, as sequenced in a study of Graves' ophthalmopathy and Graves' hyperthyroidism. RNA transcripts were the source from which TCR beta CDR3 regions were amplified. RT-PCR with HTBI primers came first, then second-round multiplex PCR. Via MiXCR, TCRdb re-called the multiplex PCR reads, giving one row per CDR3 protein. Among 40,000 to 45,000 distinct CDR3 sequences listed, 45% to 60% were seen once. The specimen sequenced was peripheral blood. The receptor source for this set is an adult man with Graves' ophthalmopathy.

This clonotype was recorded many times. The chain employs TRBV6-6 and TRBJ1-1, with 7 nucleotides matching TRBD1. The CDR3 sequence is 15 residues long. Trimming at V came to 6 bases and at J to 0 bases, leaving 7 bases not matched to a gene. Per the germline V gene, CDR1 is MNHNY and CDR2 is SVGAGI (reference sequence). The CDR3 is CASRLLTGVNTEAFF. As DNA, the CDR3 is TGTGCCAGCAGACTCTTAACAGGGGTGAACACTGAAGCTTTCTTT.

The table lists this clonotype with many counts. V and J are TRBV9 and TRBJ2-7, with 7 bases matching TRBD1. The CDR3 has 16 amino acids. Germline V gene lookup returns CDR1 SGDLS and CDR2 YYNGEE. J gave up 1 base and V 4 bases, and 11 bases lay outside the gene matches. In DNA form, the CDR3 reads TGTGCCAGCAGCTCCCATCCGGGACAGCTATCCTACGAGCAGTACTTC. Translating gives CASSSHPGQLSYEQYF.

This chain connects TRBV19 to TRBJ2-5, with 8 bases that match TRBD2. The germline CDR1 and CDR2 sequences are LNHDA and SQIVND (reference sequence). The CDR3 is made up of 14 amino acids. J was trimmed by 2 bases and V by 7 bases; bases with no gene match: 6. The CDR3 nucleotides are TGTGCCAGTACCCCGGGAGGGTTACAAGAGACCCAGTACTTC. Protein sequence: CASTPGGLQETQYF.

This chain joins TRBV20-1 and TRBJ2-5, with 10 positions matching TRBD2. J gave up 5 bases and V 6 bases, and 12 bases lay outside the gene matches. The length of the CDR3 is 15 residues. Per germline, CDR1 DFQATT and CDR2 SNEGSKA (reference sequence). CDR3 residues: CSARPPSGSRETQYF. The CDR3 DNA is TGCAGTGCGCGTCCTCCTAGCGGGAGTCGGGAGACCCAGTACTTC.

This clonotype was seen many times. V is TRBV12-3 or TRBV12-4 and J is TRBJ2-3; TRBD2 agrees at 14 bases. This CDR3 comprises 17 residues. J gave up 3 bases and V 5 bases, and 7 bases lay outside the gene matches. This CDR3 is CASSPAGTSGRTDTQYF. In nucleotides, the CDR3 is TGTGCCAGCAGTCCCGCCGGGACTAGCGGGAGAACAGATACGCAGTATTTT.

This clonotype was picked up a small number of times. The chain combines TRBV15 with TRBJ2-7, with TRBD2 matching over 10 bases. Germline V lookup: CDR1 LNHNV, CDR2 YYDKDF (reference sequence). The ends lost 1 base at V and 6 bases at J; junction bases unmatched: 6. The CDR3 totals 15 residues. DNA for the CDR3: TGTGCCACCAGCAGAGGAACTAGCGGGGTCTCCGAGCAGTACTTC. Amino acid sequence: CATSRGTSGVSEQYF.

This clonotype has a single count. The genes are TRBV5-1 and TRBJ2-3; TRBD2 matches 14 bases. V lost 3 bases and J lost 6; bases outside the gene matches: 12. Germline lookup yields CDR1 SGHRS and CDR2 YFSETQ. The CDR3 sequence is 18 residues long. CDR3 in amino acids: CASSSLTSGGARLDTQYF. The CDR3, as DNA: TGCGCCAGCAGCTCCTTGACTAGCGGGGGGGCCAGGTTGGATACGCAGTATTTT.

This clonotype was recorded many times. The CDR3 nucleotides are TGCGCCAGCAGCCGATCGCCGACAGGGCTTGCGGAGACCCAGTACTTC. Translation gives CASSRSPTGLAETQYF. The rearrangement joins TRBV5-1 to TRBJ2-5, with 7 bases matching TRBD1. V lost 4 bases, J lost 5 bases, and 14 bases stayed unmatched. This CDR3 has 16 amino acids. Germline V gene sequence: CDR1 SGHRS, CDR2 YFSETQ.

This chain uses TRBV20-1 with TRBJ1-1; maybe TRBD1 (5 bases). The CDR3 has 13 residues. Per the germline V gene, CDR1 is DFQATT and CDR2 is SNEGSKA (reference sequence). The CDR3 sequence is CSARQSPGTEAFF. DNA of the CDR3: TGCAGCGCGCGACAGTCACCAGGCACTGAAGCTTTCTTT.

Worth noting for this clonotype: Mismatch with germline at one junction end may stem from a read error. The chain couples TRBV19 to TRBJ1-1; 8 bases are a match to TRBD1. This CDR3 spans 17 amino acids. Germline-derived CDR1 and CDR2 are LNHDA and SQIVND (reference sequence). The CDR3 DNA reads TGTGTCAGTAGTACAGGGGGACACAGGGCTACGAACACTGTAGCTTTCTTT. Its translation is CVSSTGGHRATNTVAFF.

The chain combines TRBV5-1 with TRBJ2-2; D uncertain. CDR3 size: 10 residues. Germline CDR1 is SGHRS and CDR2 is YFSETQ. The ends were cut back, 5 bases at V and 8 bases at J, with 4 bases in the middle. CDR3 DNA sequence: TGCGCCAGCAGGCAGGGGGAGCTGTTTTTT. Protein product: CASRQGELFF. The full variable domain, in which reference TRBV5-1 and TRBJ2-2 provide the parts outside the CDR3, is KAGVTQTPRYLIKTRGQQVTLSCSPISGHRSVSWYQQTPGQGLQFLFEYFSETQRNKGNFPGRFSGRQFSNSRSEMNVSTLELGDSALYLCASRQGELFFGEGSRLTVL.

The J gene is TRBJ2-7, the V gene TRBV7-9; unclear D gene. The CDR3 extends over 12 amino acids. Germline V lookup: CDR1 SEHNR, CDR2 FQNEAQ (reference sequence). Trimming stripped 2 bases from V and 9 bases from J, with 11 bases between. The CDR3 protein is CASSLKGSSQYF. The CDR3, as DNA: TGTGCCAGCAGCTTAAAGGGTTCATCGCAGTACTTC.

This clonotype has a count of ten or more. V and J are TRBV30 and TRBJ2-7; D is perhaps TRBD2 (6 bases). CDR1 and CDR2 (germline): GTSNPN, SVGIG (reference sequence). This CDR3 is 12 amino acids long. The V end lost 5 bases, the J end lost 3 bases, and 11 bases lay between the germline ends. CDR3 region: CAWGDSRYEQYF. The CDR3 region has the DNA TGTGCCTGGGGGGACTCTCGCTACGAGCAGTACTTC.

This clonotype was recorded many times. V and J are TRBV20-1 and TRBJ1-1; 8 bases fit TRBD1. CDR3 length: 16 amino acids. J gave up 0 bases and V 0 bases, and 6 bases lay outside the gene matches. The germline V gene has CDR1 DFQATT and CDR2 SNEGSKA (reference sequence). In nucleotides, the CDR3 is TGCAGTGCTAGAGAGACAGGGGCGGCTTTGAACACTGAAGCTTTCTTT. Its translation: CSARETGAALNTEAFF.

The V gene is TRBV5-6, the J gene TRBJ1-2; D remains ambiguous. V gave up 4 bases and J gave up 0 bases, with 16 bases separating them. The germline CDR1 and CDR2 sequences are SGHDT and YYEEEE. CDR3 length: 16 residues. CDR3 region: CASSPKAQLANYGYTF. CDR3 nucleotides: TGTGCCAGCAGCCCGAAGGCGCAGCTAGCTAACTATGGCTACACCTTC.

The chain couples TRBV29-1 to TRBJ1-4; D not resolved. The germline V gene encodes CDR1 SQVTM and CDR2 ANQGSEA. V gave up 6 bases and J gave up 7 bases, with 15 bases separating them. This CDR3 contains 13 residues. In DNA, the CDR3 is TGCAGCGTGGGAGGAAGGAATAGTGAAAAACTGTTTTTT. As protein: CSVGGRNSEKLFF.

This clonotype is classed as medium-sized. The rearrangement uses TRBV24-1 and TRBJ1-1; D is perhaps TRBD1 (6 bases). Germline CDR1 and CDR2: KGHDR and SFDVKD. Between the trimmed V and J ends, which lost 6 bases and 8 bases, there was a span of 15 bases. CDR3 size: 13 residues. The CDR3 DNA reads as TGTGCCACCAGTAACGCCAGGGGAAAGGAAGCTTTCTTT. Its translation is CATSNARGKEAFF.

This clonotype was seen only a few times. The chain joins TRBV10-3 to TRBJ2-2; possibly TRBD2 for D (6 bases). V lost 6 bases and J 4 bases, leaving 15 bases between the germline ends. CDR1 and CDR2 (germline): ENHRY, SYGVKD. There are 15 residues in the CDR3. CDR3 sequence reads: CAISLRDRSTGELFF. As DNA, the CDR3 is TGTGCCATCAGCCTGCGGGACCGGAGCACCGGGGAGCTGTTTTTT.

This clonotype was detected a few times. The gene calls are TRBV6-5 and TRBJ2-3; TRBD2 agrees at 7 bases. The CDR3 covers 16 residues. V lost 4 bases, J lost 6 bases, and 13 bases stayed unmatched. Germline V CDR1 and CDR2: MNHEY, SVGAGI. This CDR3 reads CASSSRGGGRSDTQYF. CDR3 coding DNA: TGTGCCAGCAGTTCCCGTGGGGGGGGTCGATCTGATACGCAGTATTTT.

The J gene is TRBJ1-6, the V gene TRBV7-9; maybe TRBD1 (5 bases). V lost 2 bases to trimming and J lost 5 bases, with 10 bases between them. CDR3 length equals 15 residues. CDR1 is SEHNR and CDR2 is FQNEAQ in the germline V gene (reference sequence). CDR3 bases: TGTGCCAGCAGCTTAAGGGGAAACAATAATTCACCCCTCCACTTT. Translated, it gives CASSLRGNNNSPLHF.

This clonotype was seen at least ten times. The genes are TRBV6-5 and TRBJ2-7; 7 bases are shared with TRBD1. With V trimmed by 2 bases and J by 5 bases, 3 bases remained unmatched. Germline V gene sequence: CDR1 MNHEY, CDR2 SVGAGI. The CDR3 spans 13 residues. In DNA form, the CDR3 reads TGTGCCAGCAGTTACCTTACAGGGGACGAGCAGTACGTC. The encoded protein is CASSYLTGDEQYV.

The chain combines TRBV7-2 with TRBJ2-1; TRBD2 might be the D (5 bases). The CDR3 runs to 17 residues. Trimming took 1 base from V and 2 from J, leaving 15 bases between them. Germline loops: CDR1 SGHTA, CDR2 FQGNSA. The CDR3 bases are TGTGCCAGCAGCTTAGTAAGCGGTGGGAGCCCCTACAATGAGCAGTTCTTC. Translating gives CASSLVSGGSPYNEQFF.

V usage is TRBV5-4 and J usage is TRBJ2-3, with 13 bases fitting TRBD2. The CDR3 consists of 16 residues. Germline lookup yields CDR1 SGHNT and CDR2 YYREEE (reference sequence). J gave up 2 bases and V 3 bases, and 3 bases lay outside the gene matches. The DNA of the CDR3 is TGTGCCAGCAGCTGGGGACTAGCGGGAAACACAGATACGCAGTATTTT. Its protein product is CASSWGLAGNTDTQYF.

By proportion, this clonotype is medium-sized. This chain connects TRBV20-1 to TRBJ1-2; 7 nucleotides line up with TRBD1. The CDR3 loop spans 13 amino acids. Germline V lookup: CDR1 DFQATT, CDR2 SNEGSKA (reference sequence). Germline trimming cut 5 bases from V and 0 bases from J; bases unmatched to any gene: 3. Written as DNA, the CDR3 is TGCAGTGCTGGGACAGTAGCTAACTATGGCTACACCTTC. Its protein is CSAGTVANYGYTF.

This clonotype was observed many times. The chain employs TRBV29-1 and TRBJ1-1, with D perhaps matching TRBD1 (5 bases). V was clipped by 7 bases and J by 4 bases, with 16 bases between them. Germline CDR1 and CDR2: SQVTM and ANQGSEA. The length of the CDR3 is 13 residues. The CDR3 loop is CSAGWGGSTEAFF. CDR3 sequence (DNA): TGCAGCGCCGGGTGGGGGGGAAGCACTGAAGCTTTCTTT.

V and J are TRBV3-1 and TRBJ2-5; D might be TRBD2 (6 bases). Germline V gene data show CDR1 as LGHDT and CDR2 as YNNKEL (reference sequence). V dropped 1 base and J dropped 2 bases, with 14 bases sitting between them. CDR3 length: 16 amino acids. The CDR3 here is CASSQGGLGGQETQYF. The CDR3 DNA reads as TGTGCCAGCAGCCAAGGGGGACTTGGCGGACAAGAGACCCAGTACTTC.

This clonotype was observed once. The V call is TRBV19, the J call TRBJ2-5, with 10 bases lining up with TRBD1. Germline-derived CDR1 and CDR2 are LNHDA and SQIVND (reference sequence). CDR3 size: 16 residues. The junction had 3 bases not matched to a gene; V was cut back by 1 base and J by 1 base. The CDR3 sequence: CASSIGQGASQETQYF. CDR3 DNA: TGTGCCAGTAGTATAGGACAGGGGGCCAGCCAAGAGACCCAGTACTTC.

This clonotype appeared many times. The V gene is TRBV28, the J gene TRBJ1-1, with D hard to call. Trimming took off 7 bases at V and 1 base at J, with 13 bases between the two ends. This CDR3 comprises 14 residues. The germline gives CDR1 MDHEN, CDR2 SYDVKM. The chain's CDR3 is CASNGWLTNTEAFF. Written as DNA, the CDR3 is TGTGCCAGCAACGGGTGGCTTACGAACACTGAAGCTTTCTTT.